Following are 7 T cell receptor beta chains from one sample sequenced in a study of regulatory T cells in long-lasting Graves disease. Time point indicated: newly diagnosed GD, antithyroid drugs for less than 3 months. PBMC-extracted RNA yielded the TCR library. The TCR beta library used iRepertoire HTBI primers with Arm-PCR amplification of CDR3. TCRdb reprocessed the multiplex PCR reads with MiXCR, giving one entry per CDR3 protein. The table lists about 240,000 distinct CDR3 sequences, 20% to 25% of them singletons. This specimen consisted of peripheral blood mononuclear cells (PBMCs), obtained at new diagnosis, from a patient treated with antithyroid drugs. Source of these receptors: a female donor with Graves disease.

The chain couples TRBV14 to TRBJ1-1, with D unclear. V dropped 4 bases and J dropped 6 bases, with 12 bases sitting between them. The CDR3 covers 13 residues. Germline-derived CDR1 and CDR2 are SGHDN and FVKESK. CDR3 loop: CASSRNWLAEAFF. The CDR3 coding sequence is TGTGCCAGCAGCCGGAACTGGCTGGCTGAAGCTTTCTTT.

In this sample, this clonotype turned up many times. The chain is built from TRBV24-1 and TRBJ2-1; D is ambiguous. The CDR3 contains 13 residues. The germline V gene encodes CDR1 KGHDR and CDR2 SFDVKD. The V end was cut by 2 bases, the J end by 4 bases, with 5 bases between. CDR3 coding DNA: TGTGCCACCAGTGATTACCGATACAATGAGCAGTTCTTC. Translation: CATSDYRYNEQFF.

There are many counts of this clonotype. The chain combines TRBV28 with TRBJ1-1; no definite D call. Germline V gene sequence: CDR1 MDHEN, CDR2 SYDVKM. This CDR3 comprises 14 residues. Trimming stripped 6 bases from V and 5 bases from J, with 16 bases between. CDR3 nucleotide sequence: TGTGCCAGCAGCTCCCTTGGACGGAAAACTGAAGCTTTCTTT. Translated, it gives CASSSLGRKTEAFF.

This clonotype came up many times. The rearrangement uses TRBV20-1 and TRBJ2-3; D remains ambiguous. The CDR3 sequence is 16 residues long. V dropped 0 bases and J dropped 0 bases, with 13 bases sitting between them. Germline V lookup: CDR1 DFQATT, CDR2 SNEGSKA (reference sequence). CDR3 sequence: CSARDHMSFSTDTQYF. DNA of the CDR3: TGCAGTGCTAGAGATCATATGAGTTTCAGCACAGATACGCAGTATTTT.

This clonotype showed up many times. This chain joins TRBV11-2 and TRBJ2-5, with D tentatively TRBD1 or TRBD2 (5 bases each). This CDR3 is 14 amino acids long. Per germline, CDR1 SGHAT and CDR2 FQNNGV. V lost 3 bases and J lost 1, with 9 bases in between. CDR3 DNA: TGTGCCAGCAGCTTTCGGGGCTCCCAAGAGACCCAGTACTTC. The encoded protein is CASSFRGSQETQYF.

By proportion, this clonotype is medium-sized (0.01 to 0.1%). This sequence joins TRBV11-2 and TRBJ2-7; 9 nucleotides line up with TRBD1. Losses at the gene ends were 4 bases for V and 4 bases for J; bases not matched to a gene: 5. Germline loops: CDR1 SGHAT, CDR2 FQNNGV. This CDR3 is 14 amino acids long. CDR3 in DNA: TGTGCCAGCAGCTCTCGACAGGGGGAATACGAGCAGTACTTC. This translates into CASSSRQGEYEQYF.

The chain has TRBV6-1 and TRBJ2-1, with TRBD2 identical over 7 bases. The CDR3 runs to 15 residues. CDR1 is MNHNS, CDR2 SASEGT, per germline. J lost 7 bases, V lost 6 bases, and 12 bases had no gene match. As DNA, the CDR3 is TGTGCCAGCAGCGTCCCAGGACTAGTCCGGAATGAGCAGTTCTTC. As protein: CASSVPGLVRNEQFF.